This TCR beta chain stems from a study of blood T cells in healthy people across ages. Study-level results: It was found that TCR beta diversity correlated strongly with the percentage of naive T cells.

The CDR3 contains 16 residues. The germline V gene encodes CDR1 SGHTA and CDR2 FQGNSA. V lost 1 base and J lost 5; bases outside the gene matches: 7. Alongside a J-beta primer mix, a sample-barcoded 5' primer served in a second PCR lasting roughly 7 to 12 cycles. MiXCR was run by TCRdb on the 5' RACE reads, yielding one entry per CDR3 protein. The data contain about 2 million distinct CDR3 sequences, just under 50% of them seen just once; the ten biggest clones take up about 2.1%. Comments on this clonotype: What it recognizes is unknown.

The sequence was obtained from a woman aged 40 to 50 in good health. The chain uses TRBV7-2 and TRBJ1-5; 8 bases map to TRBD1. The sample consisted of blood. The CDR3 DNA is TGTGCCAGCAGCTTAGAGGTGACAGGGGCCGATCAGCCCCAGCATTTT. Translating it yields CASSLEVTGADQPQHF.